Shown below are 15 T cell receptor beta chains from a single sample sequenced in a study of T cell responses to AZD1222 COVID-19 vaccine. Produced via immunoSEQ multiplex PCR; TCRdb's table is partial and in-frame only. The sample holds over 120,000 clones, 80% to 95% seen once. Sequences were derived from peripheral blood, sampled on day 0 of AZD1222 vaccination. The receptor source for this set is an adult in good health.

The rearrangement joins TRBV3-1 (or the pseudogene TRBV3-2) to TRBJ2-7; 9 positions match TRBD1. V shed 3 bases and J 6 bases; nucleotides not matched to a gene: 0. The CDR3 loop spans 12 amino acids. Germline CDR1 is LGHDT and CDR2 is YNNKEL (reference sequence). CDR3 bases: TGTGCCAGCAGCCAGACAGGGGGCGAGCAGTACTTC. Translating gives CASSQTGGEQYF.

The V call is TRBV29-1, the J call TRBJ1-4, with TRBD1 identical over 11 bases. J was trimmed by 8 bases and V by 5 bases; bases with no gene match: 10. The CDR3 sequence is 15 residues long. The germline V gene encodes CDR1 SQVTM and CDR2 ANQGSEA. The CDR3 DNA sequence: TGCAGCGTTTTGGACAGGGGGCCCCCTTGGGAAAAACTGTTTTTT. Its protein product is CSVLDRGPPWEKLFF.

CDR3 protein: CASSGTGGDQPQHF. The CDR3 DNA is TGTGCCAGCAGCGGGACAGGGGGCGATCAGCCCCAGCATTTT. The chain employs TRBV9 and TRBJ1-5; 11 nucleotides align to TRBD1. The CDR3 is 14 residues long. Per germline, CDR1 SGDLS and CDR2 YYNGEE. V was clipped by 3 bases and J by 5 bases; unmatched bases: 1. The full variable domain, completed using reference TRBV9 and TRBJ1-5, is DSGVTQTPKHLITATGQRVTLRCSPRSGDLSVYWYQQSLDQGLQFLIQYYNGEERAKGNILERFSAQQFPDLHSELNLSSLELGDSALYFCASSGTGGDQPQHFGDGTRLSIL.

This chain joins TRBV24-1 and TRBJ2-5, with no clear D. The germline V gene has CDR1 KGHDR and CDR2 SFDVKD. The CDR3 contains 14 residues. Trimming took off 2 bases at V and 3 bases at J, with 9 bases between the two ends. CDR3 nucleotides: TGTGCCACCAGTGATTCGCGAGGAAAAGAGACCCAGTACTTC. It codes for CATSDSRGKETQYF.

This clone has only one observation. The chain couples TRBV5-6 to TRBJ2-7; D is unresolved. Germline V gene data show CDR1 as SGHDT and CDR2 as YYEEEE. The germline V and J ends were trimmed by 7 bases and 2 bases, with 16 bases remaining between them. The length of the CDR3 is 14 residues. This CDR3 reads CASGPAGGAYEQYF. The CDR3, as DNA: TGTGCCAGCGGCCCGGCAGGTGGCGCCTACGAGCAGTACTTC.

The chain employs TRBV6-5 and TRBJ1-5; D is unresolved. There are 14 residues in the CDR3. Germline V gene lookup returns CDR1 MNHEY and CDR2 SVGAGI. Trimming took off 6 bases at V and 2 bases at J, with 11 bases between the two ends. The CDR3 DNA follows: TGTGCCAGCAGGGACGGGGATCGCAATCAGCCCCAGCATTTT. It yields the protein CASRDGDRNQPQHF.

V and J are TRBV18 and TRBJ2-3; D ambiguous. Germline CDR1 and CDR2: KGHSH and LQKENI. The CDR3 has 16 residues. V lost 2 bases to trimming and J lost 0 bases, with 12 bases between them. The CDR3: CASSPSKGTSTDTQYF. DNA of the CDR3: TGTGCCAGCTCACCATCTAAGGGAACTAGCACAGATACGCAGTATTTT.

CDR3 nucleotide sequence: TGTGCCAGTAGTATCCGCCACTTTCAAGTGGGCTCCTACAATGAGCAGTTCTTC. Its translation is CASSIRHFQVGSYNEQFF. The chain employs TRBV19 and TRBJ2-1; no firm D call. Germline CDR1 LNHDA, CDR2 SQIVND (reference sequence). This CDR3 region has 18 residues. With 3 bases removed from V and 0 bases from J, the gap between germline ends came to 18 bases.

This clone was detected only a few times. The chain couples TRBV18 to TRBJ1-1, with TRBD1 as a possible D gene (5 bases). Germline CDR1 and CDR2: KGHSH and LQKENI. Trimming took off 3 bases at V and 5 bases at J, with 13 bases between the two ends. This CDR3 is built from 14 residues. For the CDR3, the DNA is TGTGCCAGCTCACCGGGGCAACTGGGGACTGAAGCTTTCTTT. As protein: CASSPGQLGTEAFF.

The chain is built from TRBV5-6 and TRBJ2-2, with 9 bases lining up with TRBD2. The CDR3 loop spans 14 amino acids. J lost 6 bases, V lost 3 bases, and 3 bases had no gene match. Germline assignment: CDR1 SGHDT and CDR2 YYEEEE. In nucleotides, the CDR3 is TGTGCCAGCAGCTCGGGACTAGCTGCCGGGGAGCTGTTTTTT. Amino acids: CASSSGLAAGELFF.

The chain links TRBV5-6 to TRBJ1-2; D ambiguous. Germline CDR1 is SGHDT and CDR2 is YYEEEE. The CDR3 runs 14 residues. Trimming cost V 0 bases and J 6 bases, with 12 bases left between them. For the CDR3, the DNA is TGTGCCAGCAGCTTGGGGCGGGTCTCCCATGGCTACACCTTC. It translates to CASSLGRVSHGYTF.

A remark on this clone: With a much larger clone just one base away, this may be a read error. The sample has other DNA sequences that encode this CDR3 too. The rearrangement joins TRBV7-9 to TRBJ2-5; D unresolved. This CDR3 has 12 amino acids. Germline CDR1 is SEHNR and CDR2 is FQNEAQ (reference sequence). V dropped 2 bases and J dropped 1 base, with 2 bases sitting between them. The CDR3 bases are TGTGCCAGCAGCTTAACCCAAGAGACCCAGTACTTC. Residues: CASSLTQETQYF. The entire variable domain, with the rest obtained from reference TRBV7-9 and TRBJ2-5, is as follows: DTGVSQNPRHKITKRGQNVTFRCDPISEHNRLYWYRQTLGQGPEFLTYFQNEAQLEKSRLLSDRFSAERPKGSFSTLEIQRTEQGDSAMYLCASSLTQETQYFGPGTRLLVL.

This chain uses TRBV6-5 with TRBJ2-2; the D gene is possibly TRBD1 (6 bases). The CDR3 runs to 15 residues. Per germline, CDR1 MNHEY and CDR2 SVGAGI. Deletions cut 8 bases from V and 10 bases from J, with 23 bases between. The CDR3 DNA reads TGTGCCAGCCACAAAGCGGCAGGGGCAGTGGAGGAGCTGTTTTTT. Its protein product is CASHKAAGAVEELFF.

V is TRBV28 and J is TRBJ1-2, with a tentative D call TRBD1 (6 bases). Germline CDR1 and CDR2: MDHEN and SYDVKM. This CDR3 is built from 15 residues. Trimming pared 4 bases from V and 0 bases from J, leaving 12 bases between. This CDR3 is CASSSDSNSNYGYTF. DNA for the CDR3: TGTGCCAGCAGTTCGGACAGCAACTCTAACTATGGCTACACCTTC.

The chain joins TRBV3-1 (or the pseudogene TRBV3-2) to TRBJ1-2, with 8 bases fitting TRBD1. V gave up 2 bases and J gave up 4 bases; unmatched junction bases: 3. CDR3 length: 14 amino acids. CDR1 is LGHDT, CDR2 YNNKEL, per germline (reference sequence). CDR3 DNA: TGTGCCAGCAGCCAACAGGGGGCTGCCTATGGCTACACCTTC. Its translation: CASSQQGAAYGYTF.